These 5 T cell receptor beta chains share one sample of origin, sequenced in a study of OX40 agonist ivuxolimab in advanced cancers. Sequenced by immunoSEQ multiplex PCR; TCRdb stores in-frame clones only, minus some. In the table there are about 58,000 clones, 83% of which are singletons. The specimen was CD4+ or CD8+ T cells sorted from blood, collected in a trial of the OX40 agonist ivuxolimab. The source of these receptors is an adult with an advanced solid tumor such as melanoma, head and neck, liver or kidney cancer.

The chain joins TRBV6-5 to TRBJ1-6; TRBD1 agrees at 10 bases. CDR1 is MNHEY and CDR2 is SVGAGI in the germline V gene. Unmatched junction bases numbered 7, after V lost 5 bases and J lost 9 bases. CDR3 length: 15 residues. In DNA, the CDR3 is TGTGCCAGCAGTCAGCCCGGGACAGGGGTTTCACCCCTCCACTTT. This translates into CASSQPGTGVSPLHF.

The rearrangement uses TRBV6-6 and TRBJ2-1; 10 bases align to TRBD2. The ends lost 2 bases at V and 9 bases at J; junction bases unmatched: 10. This CDR3 has 16 residues. Germline loops: CDR1 MNHNY, CDR2 SVGAGI (reference sequence). The chain's CDR3 is CASSYEILAGAGEQFF. The CDR3 nucleotides are TGTGCCAGCAGTTACGAAATCCTAGCGGGGGCGGGTGAGCAGTTCTTC.

The V gene is TRBV5-1, the J gene TRBJ2-5; D ambiguous. This CDR3 contains 15 residues. V gave up 1 base and J gave up 5 bases, with 15 bases separating them. In germline, CDR1 is SGHRS, CDR2 YFSETQ. CDR3 sequence: CASSLTGQPSETQYF. CDR3 sequence (DNA): TGCGCCAGCAGCTTGACCGGGCAGCCCTCGGAGACCCAGTACTTC.

This clone was seen just once. The chain links TRBV28 to TRBJ2-3; the match to TRBD2 covers 7 bases. Germline CDR1 is MDHEN and CDR2 is SYDVKM. This CDR3 contains 15 residues. V dropped 8 bases and J dropped 0; count of bases not matched to a gene: 8. The CDR3 is CASRYGAGSTDTQYF. CDR3 DNA: TGTGCCAGCCGCTACGGAGCGGGGAGCACAGATACGCAGTATTTT.

This chain uses TRBV19 with TRBJ2-6; no definite D call. This CDR3 is built from 14 residues. From germline, CDR1 is LNHDA and CDR2 SQIVND (reference sequence). V lost 5 bases and J lost 4, with 9 bases in between. The chain's CDR3 is CASSVRSGANVLTF. CDR3 nucleotides: TGTGCCAGTAGTGTCCGTTCCGGGGCCAACGTCCTGACTTTC.